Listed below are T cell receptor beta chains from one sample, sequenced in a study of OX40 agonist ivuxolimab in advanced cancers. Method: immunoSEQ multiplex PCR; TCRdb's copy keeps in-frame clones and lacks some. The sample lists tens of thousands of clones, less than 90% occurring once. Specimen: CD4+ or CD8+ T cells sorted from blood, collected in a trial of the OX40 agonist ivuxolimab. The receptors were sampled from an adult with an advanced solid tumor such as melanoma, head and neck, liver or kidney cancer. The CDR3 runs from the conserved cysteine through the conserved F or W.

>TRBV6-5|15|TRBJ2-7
CASSYSAGGGYEQYF
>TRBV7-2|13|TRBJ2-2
CASSPRLTGELFF
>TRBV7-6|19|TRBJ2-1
CASSLDAGLAGGSYNEQFF
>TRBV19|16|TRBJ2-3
CASSTQLAASTDTQYF
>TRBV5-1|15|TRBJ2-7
CASSLDPGGNYEQYF
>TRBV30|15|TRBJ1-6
CAWSVTSSYNSPLHF
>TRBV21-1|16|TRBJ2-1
CASSNRVLAGGNEQFF
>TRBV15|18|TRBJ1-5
CATSRPGTSVYSNQPQHF
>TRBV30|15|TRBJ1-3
CAWSVPRSSGNTIYF
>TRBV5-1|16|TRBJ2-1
CASSLLAGALYNEQFF
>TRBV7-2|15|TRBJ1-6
CASSVEQGGYSPLHF
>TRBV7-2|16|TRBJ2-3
CASSWGASGITDTQYF
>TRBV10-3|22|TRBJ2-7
CAISDLSGQPSGSYTRPYEQYF
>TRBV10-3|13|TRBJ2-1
CAISESQNNEQFF
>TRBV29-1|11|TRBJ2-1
CSAPDPDEQFF
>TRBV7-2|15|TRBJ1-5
CASSLAPGANQPQHF
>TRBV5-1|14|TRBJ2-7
CASSLVDPTYEQYF
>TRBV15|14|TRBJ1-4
CATSRGEISEKLFF
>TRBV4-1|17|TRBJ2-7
CASSQGEGPLSSYEQYF
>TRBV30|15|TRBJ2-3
CAWRPSGGLGDTQYF
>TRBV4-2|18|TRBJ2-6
CASSLGLAESSGANVLTF
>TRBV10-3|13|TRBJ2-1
CATYSGNDNEQFF
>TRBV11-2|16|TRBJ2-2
CASNHLPGILSGELFF
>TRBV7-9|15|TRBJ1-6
CASSIQGSYNSPLHF
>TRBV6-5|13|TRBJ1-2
CASRSGLGYGYTF
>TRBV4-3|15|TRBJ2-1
CASSQEVGSYNEQFF
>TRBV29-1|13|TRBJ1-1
CSVVGQWGTEAFF
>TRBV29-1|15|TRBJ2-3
CSVLTREGFTDTQYF
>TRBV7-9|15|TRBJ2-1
CASSEPRLDYNEQFF
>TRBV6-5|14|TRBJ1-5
CASRITGSNQPQHF
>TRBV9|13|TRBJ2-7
CASSRQGSGEQYF
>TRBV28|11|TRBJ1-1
CASRIDTEAFF
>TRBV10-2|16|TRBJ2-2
CASSEWHNGATGELFF
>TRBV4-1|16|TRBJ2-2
CASSQIRDSYTGELFF
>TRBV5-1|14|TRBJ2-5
CASSSTGLEETQYF
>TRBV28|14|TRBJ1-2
CASSATTANYGYTF
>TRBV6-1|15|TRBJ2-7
CASSDRTGGPLEQYF
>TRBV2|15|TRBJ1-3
CASRYQSISGNTIYF
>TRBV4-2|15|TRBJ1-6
CASSQEVGGASPLHF
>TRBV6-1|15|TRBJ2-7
CASTPQTSGRFEQYF